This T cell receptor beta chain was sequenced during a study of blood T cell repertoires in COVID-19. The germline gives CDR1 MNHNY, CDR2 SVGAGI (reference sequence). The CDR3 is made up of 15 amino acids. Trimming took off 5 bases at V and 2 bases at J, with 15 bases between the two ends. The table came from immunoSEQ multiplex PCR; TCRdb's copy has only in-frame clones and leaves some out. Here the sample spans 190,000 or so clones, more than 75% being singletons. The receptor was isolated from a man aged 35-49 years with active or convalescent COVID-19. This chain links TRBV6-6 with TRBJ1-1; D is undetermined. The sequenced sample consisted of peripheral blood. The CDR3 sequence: CASSLVYELNTEAFF. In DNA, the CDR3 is TGTGCCAGCAGTCTAGTCTACGAGTTAAACACTGAAGCTTTCTTT.